This T cell receptor (beta chain) is drawn from a study of tumor and adjacent non-tumor tissue in lung cancer listed by TCRdb under 2018. In the study overall: By cancer type, the cohort comprised some twelve adenocarcinoma patients, 2 squamous cell carcinoma patients and 1 small cell lung cancer patient. The roughly 15 enrolled patients, of whom roughly 10 were men and 5 were women, were aged about 30 to 80 years and were diagnosed with TNM stage I to III disease. A total of some 130 million productive TCRbeta reads were generated by sequencing, corresponding to an average of roughly 4 million reads per sample. The study compared bulk TCRbeta repertoires between lung tumor tissue and matched distant non-tumor lung tissue from around 16 lung cancer patients. TCRbeta CDR3 sequencing was performed on more than 25 paired specimens, with one tumor sample and one normal lung sample collected per patient. General study outcomes and caveats: In normal lung, the top 100 clones accounted for a significantly larger cumulative share of the repertoire than in tumor tissue. Because peripheral blood was not sequenced, blood TCRbeta repertoires in the lung cancer patients of the study were not examined. TCR diversity was significantly higher in younger patients, and higher tumor TCR diversity was associated with shorter overall and disease-free survival. Only roughly 14 patients were in the cohort, and the authors stated that larger samples and more detailed clinical data are needed. Tumor tissue showed significantly higher TCR diversity (inverse Simpson) than normal lung tissue, at roughly 430 vs 170 (P = 0.0075, Mann-Whitney U test). The sequencing platform is not named in the methods, and unique molecular identifiers are not mentioned.

RNA was isolated from bulk unsorted tissue, and RNA quality was assessed with a NanoDrop ND-1000 and an Agilent 2100. Donors were newly diagnosed lung cancer patients admitted for thoracic surgery in China between August and November 2014, without prior chemotherapy. The study excluded patients who had received radiotherapy or chemotherapy before or who had another cancer at the same time. Pieces of surgical tissue measuring roughly 1-2.2 cm3 were kept in RNAlater solution and held at -80 degrees C until needed. According to the germline V gene (reference sequence), CDR1 reads DFQATT and CDR2 reads SNEGSKA. Trimming costs V 6 bases and J 5 bases, and their ends lie 16 bases apart. The CDR3 has 13 amino acids, counting the end cysteine and phenylalanine. The only DNA kept is the CDR3, 39 bases in frame from the first base. The library was produced with multiplex PCR. The sequencer listed for this sample is Illumina HiSeq 2500. TCRbeta libraries were constructed through three rounds of nested PCR with primers (Table S4) according to protocols adapted from ARM-PCR. Before sequencing, PCR products of 200-500 bp were cut from the gel and purified using the QIAquick gel extraction kit. Turning to the authors' computational methods: Trimmomatic was used to clean the reads, FLASH was used to merge the reads into complete CDR3 sequences, and MiTCR was used to assign the reads to V(D)J germline segments. VDJtools was used to compute clonal diversity as the inverse Simpson's index. In-frame sequences lacking a premature stop codon were counted as productive reads. TCRdb itself trimmed the public reads at Q25 with fastp, ran MiXCR and retained productive beta chains. Every entry covers one CDR3 protein and lists the most common genes and DNA from its rows. The V and J calls, along with clone size, are taken from TCRdb and not from the paper's own processing. This sample holds under 150,000 distinct CDR3 sequences; approximately 70% were observed only once. The ten largest clonotypes hold 18% of the sample.

This clonotype appeared a single time. This clone's antigen is unknown. Per-base qualities were not stored, and no clone one base away is much larger. A single read makes a weak case. This receptor was obtained from a man aged 55 to 70 with small cell lung cancer. The sample was lung tumor tissue. The rearrangement joined TRBV20-1 to TRBJ2-5; the D call could be TRBD1 or TRBD2, with each sharing 5 bases. The CDR3 reads as follows: CSAPGLATETQYF. The nucleotide sequence is TGCAGTGCCCCGGGGCTAGCTACGGAGACCCAGTACTTC.